This T cell receptor beta chain is from a study of T cells in Graves' hyperthyroidism and ophthalmopathy. Findings and limits, study-wide: Researchers found most expanded thyroid clonotypes above 0.001 in blood as well.

Germline trimming cut 4 bases from V and 7 bases from J; bases unmatched to any gene: 9. The CDR3 runs to 15 residues. The germline CDR1 and CDR2 sequences are SGHTA and FQGNSA. This clonotype was seen ten or more times. What it recognizes is unknown. Graves' hyperthyroidism is called stable when ophthalmopathy does not progress within 18 months. Researchers took RNA transcripts and amplified the TCR beta CDR3 regions from them. Initially, a first-round RT-PCR of the TCR CDR3 employed the HTBI primer set. TCRdb redid the calling of the multiplex PCR reads with MiXCR, one entry per CDR3 protein. The table has 400,000 to 500,000 distinct CDR3 sequences, under 15% seen once; the top ten hold around a sixth.

The sample taken for sequencing was blood. The receptor's source is a woman aged 18-30 years with Graves' hyperthyroidism. This chain joins TRBV7-2 and TRBJ1-4; 7 bases match TRBD1. CDR3 residues: CASSSARGAGEKLFF. The CDR3 nucleotides are TGTGCCAGCAGCTCCGCCAGGGGGGCGGGTGAAAAACTGTTTTTT.